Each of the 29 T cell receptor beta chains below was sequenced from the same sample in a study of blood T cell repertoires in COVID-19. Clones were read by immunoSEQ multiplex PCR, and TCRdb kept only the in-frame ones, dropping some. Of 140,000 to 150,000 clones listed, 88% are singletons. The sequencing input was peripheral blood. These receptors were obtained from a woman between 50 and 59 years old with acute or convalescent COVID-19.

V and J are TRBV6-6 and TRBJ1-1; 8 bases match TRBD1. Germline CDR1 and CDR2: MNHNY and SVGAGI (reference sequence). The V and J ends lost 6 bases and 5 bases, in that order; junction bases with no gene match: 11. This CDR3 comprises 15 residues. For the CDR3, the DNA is TGTGCCAGCAGAACAGGGGGGCGAGTGGAAACTGAAGCTTTCTTT. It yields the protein CASRTGGRVETEAFF.

The CDR3 DNA sequence: TGTGCCAGCAGTCCCACCGGAGTCGCAACTAATGAAAAACTGTTTTTT. Translating it yields CASSPTGVATNEKLFF. The chain has TRBV27 and TRBJ1-4; unclear D gene. The CDR3 spans 16 residues. Trimming shortened V by 5 bases and J by 0 bases, and 13 bases separated the two germline ends. Germline V lookup: CDR1 MNHEY, CDR2 SMNVEV (reference sequence).

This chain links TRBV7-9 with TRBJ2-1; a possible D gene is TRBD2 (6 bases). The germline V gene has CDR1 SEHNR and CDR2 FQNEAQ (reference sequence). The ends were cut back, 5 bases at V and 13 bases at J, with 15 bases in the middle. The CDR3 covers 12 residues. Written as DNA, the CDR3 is TGTGCCAGCAGCCTCGGACCGGAGGGCCAGTTCTTC. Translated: CASSLGPEGQFF.

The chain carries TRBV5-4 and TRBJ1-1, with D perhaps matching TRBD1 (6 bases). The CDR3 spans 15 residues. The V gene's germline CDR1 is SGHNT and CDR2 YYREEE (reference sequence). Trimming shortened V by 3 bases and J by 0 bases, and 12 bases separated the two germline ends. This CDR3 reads CASSSTGIMNTEAFF. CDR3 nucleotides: TGTGCCAGCAGCTCGACAGGAATCATGAACACTGAAGCTTTCTTT. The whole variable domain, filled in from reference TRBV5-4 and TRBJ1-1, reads ETGVTQSPTHLIKTRGQQVTLRCSSQSGHNTVSWYQQALGQGPQFIFQYYREEENGRGNFPPRFSGLQFPNYSSELNVNALELDDSALYLCASSSTGIMNTEAFFGQGTRLTVV.

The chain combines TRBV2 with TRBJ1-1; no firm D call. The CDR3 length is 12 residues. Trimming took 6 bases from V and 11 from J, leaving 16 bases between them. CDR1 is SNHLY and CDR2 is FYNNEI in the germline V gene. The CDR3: CASSPTEFKAFF. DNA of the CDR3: TGTGCCAGCAGCCCCACAGAGTTTAAGGCTTTCTTT.

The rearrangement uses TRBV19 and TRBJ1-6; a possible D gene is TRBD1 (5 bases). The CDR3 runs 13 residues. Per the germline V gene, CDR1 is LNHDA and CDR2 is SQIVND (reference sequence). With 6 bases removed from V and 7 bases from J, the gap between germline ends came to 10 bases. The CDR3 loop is CASRDNGNSPLHF. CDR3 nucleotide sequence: TGTGCCAGTAGGGACAATGGGAATTCACCCCTCCACTTT. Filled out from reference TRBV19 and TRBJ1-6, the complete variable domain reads DGGITQSPKYLFRKEGQNVTLSCEQNLNHDAMYWYRQDPGQGLRLIYYSQIVNDFQKGDIAEGYSVSREKKESFPLTVTSAQKNPTAFYLCASRDNGNSPLHFGNGTRLTVT.

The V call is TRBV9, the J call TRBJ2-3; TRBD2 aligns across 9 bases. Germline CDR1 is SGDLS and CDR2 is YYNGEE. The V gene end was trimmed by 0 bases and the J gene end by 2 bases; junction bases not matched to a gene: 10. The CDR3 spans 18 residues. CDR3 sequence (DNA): TGTGCCAGCAGCGTAGTGGGTGGTAGCGGGGGCCTCACAGATACGCAGTATTTT. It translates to CASSVVGGSGGLTDTQYF.

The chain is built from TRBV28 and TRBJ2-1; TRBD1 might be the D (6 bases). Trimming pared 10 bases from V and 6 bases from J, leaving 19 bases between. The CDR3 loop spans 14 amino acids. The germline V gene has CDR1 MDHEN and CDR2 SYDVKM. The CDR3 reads CATLRLQGRNEQFF. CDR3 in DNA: TGTGCCACCCTGAGGCTCCAGGGGCGCAATGAGCAGTTCTTC.

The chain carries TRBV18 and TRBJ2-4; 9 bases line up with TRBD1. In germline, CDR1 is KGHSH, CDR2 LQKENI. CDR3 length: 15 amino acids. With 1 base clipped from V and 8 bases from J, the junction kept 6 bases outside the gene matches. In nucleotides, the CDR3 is TGTGCCAGCTCACCACTGGGACAGGGTGGCGACATTCAGTACTTC. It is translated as CASSPLGQGGDIQYF.

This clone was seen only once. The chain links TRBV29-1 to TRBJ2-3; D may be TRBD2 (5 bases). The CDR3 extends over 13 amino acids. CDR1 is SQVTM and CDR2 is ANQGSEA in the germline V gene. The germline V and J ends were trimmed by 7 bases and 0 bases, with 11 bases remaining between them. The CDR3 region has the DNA TGCAGCGCCGAGGGCAGGAGCACAGATACGCAGTATTTT. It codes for CSAEGRSTDTQYF.

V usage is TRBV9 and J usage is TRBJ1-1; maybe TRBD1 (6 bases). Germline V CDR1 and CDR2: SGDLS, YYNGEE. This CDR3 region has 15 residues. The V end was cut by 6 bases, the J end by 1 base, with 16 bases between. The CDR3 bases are TGTGCCAGCACCCAAGATGGGGGGGCGAACACTGAAGCTTTCTTT. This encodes CASTQDGGANTEAFF.

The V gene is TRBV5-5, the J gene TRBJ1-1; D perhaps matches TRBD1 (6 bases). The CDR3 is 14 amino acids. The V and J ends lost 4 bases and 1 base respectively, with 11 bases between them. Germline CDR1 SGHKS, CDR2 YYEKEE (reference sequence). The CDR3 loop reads CASSPRTANTEAFF. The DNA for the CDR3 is TGTGCCAGCAGCCCCAGGACAGCGAACACTGAAGCTTTCTTT.

This CDR3 is CASRSPGSYYEQYF. DNA for the CDR3: TGCGCCAGCAGAAGCCCAGGCTCTTACTACGAGCAGTACTTC. The chain uses TRBV5-1 and TRBJ2-7; D gene ambiguous. The germline V gene encodes CDR1 SGHRS and CDR2 YFSETQ. V was shortened by 5 bases and J by 3 bases, with 15 bases between the two germline ends. CDR3 length: 14 amino acids.

The CDR3, as DNA: TGTGCCACCAGCAGAGATACTTCGGTGAGTGCAGCTTTCTTT. It encodes CATSRDTSVSAAFF. The chain recombines TRBV15 with TRBJ1-1; D remains ambiguous. The CDR3 has 14 amino acids. Germline V gene data show CDR1 as LNHNV and CDR2 as YYDKDF (reference sequence). V gave up 0 bases and J gave up 10 bases, with 15 bases separating them.

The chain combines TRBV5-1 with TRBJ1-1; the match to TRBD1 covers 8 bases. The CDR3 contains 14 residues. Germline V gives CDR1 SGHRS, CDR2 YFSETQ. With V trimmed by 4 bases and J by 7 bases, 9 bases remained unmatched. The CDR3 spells CASSPTGVYSEAFF. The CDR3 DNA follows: TGCGCCAGCAGCCCGACAGGGGTTTATAGTGAAGCTTTCTTT.

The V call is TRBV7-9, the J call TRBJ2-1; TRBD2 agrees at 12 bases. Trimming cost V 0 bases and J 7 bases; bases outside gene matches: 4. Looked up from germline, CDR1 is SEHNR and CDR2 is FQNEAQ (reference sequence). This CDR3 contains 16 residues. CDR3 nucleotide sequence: TGTGCCAGCAGCTTAGCGGGGACTAGCGGGTGGAATGAGCAGTTCTTC. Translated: CASSLAGTSGWNEQFF.

CDR3 sequence: CASSLGTKQFF. The CDR3 DNA follows: TGTGCCAGCAGCTTAGGGACTAAGCAGTTCTTC. The rearrangement joins TRBV7-3 to TRBJ2-1; 7 positions agree with TRBD2. The CDR3 spans 11 residues. Germline CDR1 and CDR2: SGHTA and FQGTGA. V was pared by 2 bases and J by 11 bases, with 0 bases of the junction left unmatched. The whole variable domain, remainder taken from reference TRBV7-3 and TRBJ2-1, is GAGVSQTPSNKVTEKGKYVELRCDPISGHTALYWYRQSLGQGPEFLIYFQGTGAADDSGLPNDRFFAVRPEGSVSTLKIQRTERGDSAVYLCASSLGTKQFFGPGTRLTVL.

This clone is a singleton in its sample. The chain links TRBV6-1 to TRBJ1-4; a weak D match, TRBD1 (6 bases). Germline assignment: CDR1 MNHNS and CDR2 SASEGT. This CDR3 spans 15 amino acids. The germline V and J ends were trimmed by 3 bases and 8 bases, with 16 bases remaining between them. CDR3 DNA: TGTGCCAGCAGTGAGGTCCCCCAGGGGTGGGAAAAACTGTTTTTT. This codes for CASSEVPQGWEKLFF.

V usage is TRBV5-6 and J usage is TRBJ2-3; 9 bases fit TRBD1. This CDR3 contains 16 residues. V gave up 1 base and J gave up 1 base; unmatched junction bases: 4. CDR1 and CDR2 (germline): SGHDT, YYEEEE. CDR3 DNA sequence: TGTGCCAGCAGCTTGCCACAGGGGGCAGGCACAGATACGCAGTATTTT. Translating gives CASSLPQGAGTDTQYF. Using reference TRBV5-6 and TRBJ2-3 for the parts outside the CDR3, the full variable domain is DAGVTQSPTHLIKTRGQQVTLRCSPKSGHDTVSWYQQALGQGPQFIFQYYEEEERQRGNFPDRFSGHQFPNYSSELNVNALLLGDSALYLCASSLPQGAGTDTQYFGPGTRLTVL.

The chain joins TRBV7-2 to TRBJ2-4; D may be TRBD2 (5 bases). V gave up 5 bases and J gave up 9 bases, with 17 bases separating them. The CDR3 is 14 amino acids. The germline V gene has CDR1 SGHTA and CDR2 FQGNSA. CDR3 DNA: TGTGCCAGCAGCCCCAGAGGACTTGGCGTCATTCAGTACTTC. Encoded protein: CASSPRGLGVIQYF.

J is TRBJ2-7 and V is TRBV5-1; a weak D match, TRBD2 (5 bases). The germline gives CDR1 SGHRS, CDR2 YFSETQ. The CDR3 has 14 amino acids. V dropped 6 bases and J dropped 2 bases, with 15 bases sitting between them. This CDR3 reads CASNPDLPTYEQYF. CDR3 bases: TGCGCCAGCAATCCGGACTTGCCTACCTACGAGCAGTACTTC. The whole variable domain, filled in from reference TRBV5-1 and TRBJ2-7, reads KAGVTQTPRYLIKTRGQQVTLSCSPISGHRSVSWYQQTPGQGLQFLFEYFSETQRNKGNFPGRFSGRQFSNSRSEMNVSTLELGDSALYLCASNPDLPTYEQYFGPGTRLTVT.

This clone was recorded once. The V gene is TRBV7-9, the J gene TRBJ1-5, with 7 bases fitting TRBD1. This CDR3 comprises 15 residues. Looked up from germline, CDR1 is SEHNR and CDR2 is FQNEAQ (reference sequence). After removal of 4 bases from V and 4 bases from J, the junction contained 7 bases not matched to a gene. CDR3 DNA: TGTGCCAGCAGCTCCCTCGGGACAGATAATCAGCCCCAGCATTTT. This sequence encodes CASSSLGTDNQPQHF.

Here the CDR3 DNA reads TGTGCCAGCAGCTCGGGACAGAGAGATACGCAGTATTTT. Its protein product is CASSSGQRDTQYF. The chain uses TRBV7-3 and TRBJ2-3; TRBD1 agrees at 7 bases. The CDR3 loop spans 13 amino acids. CDR1 is SGHTA and CDR2 is FQGTGA in the germline V gene. The trim removed 4 bases at V and 5 bases at J, leaving 3 bases unmatched.

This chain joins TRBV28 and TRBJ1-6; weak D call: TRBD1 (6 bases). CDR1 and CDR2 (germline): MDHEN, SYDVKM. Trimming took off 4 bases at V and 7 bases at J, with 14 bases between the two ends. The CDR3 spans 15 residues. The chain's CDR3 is CASSSQDRLNSPLHF. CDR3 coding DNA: TGTGCCAGCAGTTCCCAGGACAGATTAAATTCACCCCTCCACTTT.

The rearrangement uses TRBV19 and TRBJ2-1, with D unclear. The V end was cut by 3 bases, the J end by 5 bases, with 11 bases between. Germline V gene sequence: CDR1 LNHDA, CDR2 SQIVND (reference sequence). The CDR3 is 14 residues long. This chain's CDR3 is CASSIGRLNNEQFF. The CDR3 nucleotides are TGTGCCAGTAGTATCGGCAGACTTAACAATGAGCAGTTCTTC. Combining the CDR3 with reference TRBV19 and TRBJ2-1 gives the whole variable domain DGGITQSPKYLFRKEGQNVTLSCEQNLNHDAMYWYRQDPGQGLRLIYYSQIVNDFQKGDIAEGYSVSREKKESFPLTVTSAQKNPTAFYLCASSIGRLNNEQFFGPGTRLTVL.

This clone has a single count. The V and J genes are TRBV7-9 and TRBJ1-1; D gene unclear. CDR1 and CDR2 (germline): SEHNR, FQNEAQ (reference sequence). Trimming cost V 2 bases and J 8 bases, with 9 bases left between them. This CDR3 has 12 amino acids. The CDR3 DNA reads TGTGCCAGCAGCTTATCGTCCGGGGAAGCTTTCTTT. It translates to CASSLSSGEAFF.

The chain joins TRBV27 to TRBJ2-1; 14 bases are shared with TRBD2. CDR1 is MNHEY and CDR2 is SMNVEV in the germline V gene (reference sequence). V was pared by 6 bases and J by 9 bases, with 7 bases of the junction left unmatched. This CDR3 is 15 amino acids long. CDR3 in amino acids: CASSLGLAGAGEQFF. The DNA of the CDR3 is TGTGCCAGCAGCCTGGGACTAGCGGGAGCCGGTGAGCAGTTCTTC.

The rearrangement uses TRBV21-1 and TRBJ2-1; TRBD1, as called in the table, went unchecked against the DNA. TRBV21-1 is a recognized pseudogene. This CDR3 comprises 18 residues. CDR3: CASSKEKSRVGRPNEQFF. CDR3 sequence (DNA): TGTGCCAGCAGCAAAGAAAAAAGCAGGGTAGGTAGACCCAATGAGCAGTTCTTC.

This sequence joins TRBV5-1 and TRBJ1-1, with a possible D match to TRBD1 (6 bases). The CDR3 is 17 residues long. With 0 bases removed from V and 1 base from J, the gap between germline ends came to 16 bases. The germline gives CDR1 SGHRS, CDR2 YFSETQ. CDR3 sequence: CASSLASIEQGNTEAFF. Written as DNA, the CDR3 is TGCGCCAGCAGCTTGGCCTCTATCGAACAGGGGAACACTGAAGCTTTCTTT.